This T cell receptor (beta chain) was found in a study of cytomegalovirus exposure and HLA in healthy donors. In the PCR, 60 Vbeta and 13 Jbeta primers were used. Repertoires were generated with immunoSEQ multiplex PCR, while TCRdb's copy carries only in-frame clones and drops some. Of 120,000 or so clones listed, 80% are singletons. CDR3 size: 16 residues. Germline lookup yields CDR1 PRHDT and CDR2 FYEKMQ (reference sequence). Trimming stripped 5 bases from V and 4 bases from J, with 20 bases between. Sequenced: PBMCs. The sequence came from a man aged 30 to 39 in good health and CMV-seropositive. The V and J genes are TRBV13 and TRBJ1-2; D might be TRBD1 (5 bases). The CDR3: CASSTPEQVRAYGYTF. The CDR3 region has the DNA TGTGCCAGCAGCACTCCGGAACAGGTGCGCGCCTATGGCTACACCTTC. Looking up the rest from reference TRBV13 and TRBJ1-2 gives the full variable domain: AAGVIQSPRHLIKEKRETATLKCYPIPRHDTVYWYQQGPGQDPQFLISFYEKMQSDKGSIPDRFSAQQFSDYHSELNMSSLELGDSALYFCASSTPEQVRAYGYTFGSGTRLTVV.